This entry lists 24 T cell receptor beta chains sequenced from one sample in a study of T-cell reconstitution after alpha-beta-depleted transplantation in children. Whole-study results and caveats: Where alpha-beta T cells came from about two months after transplant was reportedly several hundred expanded graft clones.

During its preparation, the TCRbeta library received unique molecular identifiers. In TCRdb, the PCR reads were re-called with MiXCR into one record per CDR3 protein. Of approximately 34,000 distinct CDR3 sequences in the sample, about 6% were seen once. These receptors are not linked to any known antigen. This material consisted of peripheral blood, taken 60 days after TCRalphabeta/CD19-depleted stem cell transplant. The source is a child less than two years old who had a stem cell transplant for acute myeloid leukemia, so the T cells may come from the graft donor.

This clonotype occurred a few times. CDR3: CAIPKTGGRCEQYF. The CDR3 DNA is TGTGCCATCCCCAAGACAGGGGGCAGGTGCGAGCAGTACTTC. The chain couples TRBV7-6 to TRBJ2-7; 10 nucleotides align to TRBD1. This CDR3 contains 14 residues. With V trimmed by 10 bases and J by 6 bases, 12 bases remained unmatched. Germline loops: CDR1 SGHVS, CDR2 FNYEAQ. Based on the CDR3 plus reference TRBV7-6 and TRBJ2-7, the full variable domain is GAGVSQSPRYKVTKRGQDVALRCDPISGHVSLYWYRQALGQGPEFLTYFNYEAQQDKSGLPNDRFSAERPEGSISTLTIQRTEQRDSAMYRCAIPKTGGRCEQYFGPGTRLTVT.

This clonotype was counted at least ten times. The rearrangement joins TRBV27 to TRBJ1-1; the match to TRBD1 covers 8 bases. This CDR3 comprises 14 residues. The V segment lost 5 bases and the J segment 8 bases; nucleotides outside the gene matches: 10. Germline CDR1 reads MNHEY; CDR2 reads SMNVEV (reference sequence). In DNA, the CDR3 is TGTGCCAGCAGTCGCCGACAGGGGAGAAGGGAAGCTTTCTTT. Translation gives CASSRRQGRREAFF.

Ten or more counts support this clonotype. The J gene is TRBJ2-1, the V gene TRBV6-6; tentatively, D is TRBD1 or TRBD2 (5 bases each). CDR1 is MNHNY, CDR2 SVGAGI, per germline (reference sequence). V gave up 7 bases and J gave up 6 bases, with 13 bases separating them. The CDR3 has 13 amino acids. The CDR3 sequence is CASTLRDGNEQFF. The DNA of the CDR3 is TGTGCCAGCACCCTTAGGGACGGCAATGAGCAGTTCTTC.

This clonotype occurred many times. As DNA, the CDR3 is TGTGCCACCAGTGATATAGGACAGGGAGGAAACCAATACACCTTC. Translation: CATSDIGQGGNQYTF. The chain is built from TRBV24-1 and TRBJ1-2; 8 nucleotides align to TRBD1. The CDR3 totals 15 residues. With 3 bases clipped from V and 11 bases from J, the junction kept 13 bases outside the gene matches. CDR1 KGHDR and CDR2 SFDVKD come from the germline V gene.

This clonotype showed up just a few times. V and J are TRBV29-1 and TRBJ1-2, with D uncertain. The V end lost 4 bases, the J end lost 3 bases, and 6 bases lay between the germline ends. CDR1 is SQVTM, CDR2 ANQGSEA, per germline. The CDR3 is made up of 11 amino acids. As DNA, the CDR3 is TGCAGCGTTGCGGGGTACTATGGCTACACCTTC. As protein: CSVAGYYGYTF.

This clonotype has ten or more counts. The rearrangement links TRBV4-2 to TRBJ2-3, with 8 bases identical to TRBD1. Trimming took 4 bases from V and 2 from J; bases not matched to a gene: 5. CDR1 is LGHNA and CDR2 is YNFKEQ in the germline V gene. This CDR3 is built from 15 residues. CDR3 nucleotide sequence: TGTGCCAGCAGCCTGGACAGGGCGACCACAGATACGCAGTATTTT. It specifies CASSLDRATTDTQYF.

The chain joins TRBV5-1 to TRBJ2-5, with D possibly being TRBD1 (5 bases). This CDR3 spans 14 amino acids. The germline V gene encodes CDR1 SGHRS and CDR2 YFSETQ. V lost 4 bases and J lost 2, with 12 bases in between. The CDR3 loop is CASSTQGHQETQYF. The CDR3 DNA follows: TGCGCCAGCAGCACCCAGGGCCATCAAGAGACCCAGTACTTC.

This clonotype was counted between two and nine times. The V gene is TRBV2, the J gene TRBJ2-7; 7 bases line up with TRBD1. CDR1 is SNHLY and CDR2 is FYNNEI in the germline V gene. V lost 10 bases and J lost 3; bases outside the gene matches: 6. CDR3 size: 12 residues. CDR3 bases: TGTGCCACCGTCGGGACAGACTACGAGCAGTACTTC. It codes for CATVGTDYEQYF. Full variable domain (missing parts from reference TRBV2 and TRBJ2-7): EPEVTQTPSHQVTQMGQEVILRCVPISNHLYFYWYRQILGQKVEFLVSFYNNEISEKSEIFDDQFSVERPDGSNFTLKIRSTKLEDSAMYFCATVGTDYEQYFGPGTRLTVT.

This clonotype was seen at least ten times. This rearrangement joins TRBV24-1 to TRBJ2-3; 11 bases fit TRBD2. Trimming took 4 bases from V and 7 from J; bases not matched to a gene: 6. CDR3 length: 15 amino acids. Looked up from germline, CDR1 is KGHDR and CDR2 is SFDVKD. The CDR3 loop is CATSDVTSGDHTQYF. CDR3 bases: TGTGCCACCAGTGACGTGACTAGCGGGGACCATACGCAGTATTTT.

This chain uses TRBV30 with TRBJ2-1, with unresolved D. The CDR3 extends over 15 amino acids. Trimming stripped 0 bases from V and 0 bases from J, with 9 bases between. Germline V gene sequence: CDR1 GTSNPN, CDR2 SVGIG (reference sequence). CDR3 bases: TGTGCCTGGAGTGTACTGCGGTTCTCCTACAATGAGCAGTTCTTC. It is translated as CAWSVLRFSYNEQFF. The variable domain in full, completed from reference TRBV30 and TRBJ2-1, reads SQTIHQWPATLVQPVGSPLSLECTVEGTSNPNLYWYRQAAGRGLQLLFYSVGIGQISSEVPQNLSASRPQDRQFILSSKKLLLSDSGFYLCAWSVLRFSYNEQFFGPGTRLTVL.

This clonotype showed up many times. The chain combines TRBV24-1 with TRBJ2-1; the match to TRBD2 covers 9 bases. There are 16 residues in the CDR3. Germline V CDR1 and CDR2: KGHDR, SFDVKD. V dropped 1 base and J dropped 3; count of bases not matched to a gene: 3. The CDR3 DNA follows: TGTGCCACCAGTGATTTTGCGGGGGGGTTCTACAATGAGCAGTTCTTC. Protein sequence: CATSDFAGGFYNEQFF.

This clonotype was counted at least ten times. The gene calls are TRBV12-3 or TRBV12-4 and TRBJ2-1, with D possibly being TRBD1 or TRBD2 (6 bases each). The length of the CDR3 is 15 residues. V shed 5 bases and J shed 0 bases, with 11 bases lying between them. CDR3 sequence: CASSGGLSSYNEQFF. The CDR3, as DNA: TGTGCCAGCAGTGGGGGGCTCAGCTCCTACAATGAGCAGTTCTTC.

A note on this clonotype: At one end the junction does not follow the germline gene, possibly because of a read error. The genes are TRBV4-2 and TRBJ2-7; possibly TRBD1 for D (7 bases). Per germline, CDR1 LGHNA and CDR2 YNFKEQ. The CDR3 contains 14 residues. CDR3 in DNA: TGTGCCAGCAGCCCTGCCGGACAGGACTACGAGCAGCACTTC. Protein sequence: CASSPAGQDYEQHF.

This clonotype has a count of ten or more. This chain joins TRBV5-1 and TRBJ2-6; D is tentatively TRBD1 or TRBD2 (5 bases each). Germline CDR1 is SGHRS and CDR2 is YFSETQ. The CDR3 extends over 18 amino acids. The V and J ends lost 4 bases and 3 bases respectively, with 20 bases between them. The CDR3 DNA is TGCGCCAGCAGCCCCTCTGGGACCTTCGGCAGTGGGGCCAACGTCCTGACTTTC. It codes for CASSPSGTFGSGANVLTF.

This clonotype was recorded at least ten times. Just one base apart from a much larger clone, this may be a read error. As the CDR3 is not closed by the conserved phenylalanine or tryptophan, this likely results from a read error. The rearrangement links TRBV20-1 to TRBJ2-1; the D is unclear. Germline V gene sequence: CDR1 DFQATT, CDR2 SNEGSKA (reference sequence). The ends were cut back, 7 bases at V and 4 bases at J, with 14 bases in the middle. The CDR3 runs to 13 residues. CDR3 sequence: CSGGLRFYNEQFV. The DNA for the CDR3 is TGCAGTGGGGGTCTACGGTTTTACAATGAGCAGTTCGTC.

This clonotype was recorded many times. The chain carries TRBV5-1 and TRBJ2-5; D remains unclear. There are 14 residues in the CDR3. V lost 2 bases to trimming and J lost 5 bases, with 13 bases between them. Germline loops: CDR1 SGHRS, CDR2 YFSETQ. The CDR3 DNA reads TGCGCCAGCAGCTTCAGAGTCGTGAGGGAGACCCAGTACTTC. Translated, it gives CASSFRVVRETQYF.

This clonotype was recorded at least ten times. Written as DNA, the CDR3 is TGTGCCAGCAGTATCTCCCGCGGCCCGCACAATGAGCAGTTCTTC. It yields the protein CASSISRGPHNEQFF. The rearrangement links TRBV6-2 or TRBV6-3 to TRBJ2-1; D is unresolved. Trimming shortened V by 5 bases and J by 5 bases, and 16 bases separated the two germline ends. The CDR3 is 15 amino acids. The germline V gene encodes CDR1 MNHEY and CDR2 SVGEGT.

With regard to this clonotype: A much larger clone lies one base from this, so it may be a read error. V and J are TRBV24-1 and TRBJ2-5, with 8 bases aligning to TRBD2. Looked up from germline, CDR1 is KGHDR and CDR2 is SFDVKD. This CDR3 is 12 amino acids long. The CDR3 is CATSAGGNAHYF. The CDR3 coding sequence is TGTGCCACCAGTGCGGGGGGGAACGCCCACTACTTC.

V usage is TRBV30 and J usage is TRBJ1-1, with a tentative D call TRBD1 (6 bases). CDR3 length equals 12 residues. Germline V gene data show CDR1 as GTSNPN and CDR2 as SVGIG (reference sequence). Trimming took off 3 bases at V and 7 bases at J, with 12 bases between the two ends. The CDR3 spells CAWRLQGIEAFF. The CDR3 DNA reads as TGTGCCTGGAGGTTACAGGGAATTGAAGCTTTCTTT.

This clonotype has more than one count but fewer than ten. The genes are TRBV10-3 and TRBJ2-7; TRBD2 agrees at 10 bases. Germline lookup yields CDR1 ENHRY and CDR2 SYGVKD. Unmatched junction bases numbered 2, after V lost 2 bases and J lost 1 base. The CDR3 is 15 residues long. The CDR3 DNA is TGTGCCATCAGTGAGCTAGCGGGGGATTCCTACGAGCAGTACTTC. Its protein is CAISELAGDSYEQYF.

This clonotype was observed many times. The V and J genes are TRBV7-3 and TRBJ2-1; no definite D call. Trimming pared 1 base from V and 2 bases from J, leaving 3 bases between. The CDR3 is 13 amino acids. Germline V CDR1 and CDR2: SGHTA, FQGTGA. CDR3 in amino acids: CASSLRPYNEQFF. As DNA, the CDR3 is TGTGCCAGCAGCTTAAGGCCCTACAATGAGCAGTTCTTC.

Ten or more counts support this clonotype. The rearrangement uses TRBV4-3 and TRBJ2-2, with D maybe TRBD1 (6 bases). From germline, CDR1 is LGHNA and CDR2 YSLEER. The CDR3 runs 15 residues. The V end lost 1 base, the J end lost 3 bases, and 9 bases lay between the germline ends. CDR3 loop: CASSQAGDHTGELFF. In nucleotides, the CDR3 is TGCGCCAGCAGCCAAGCAGGGGACCACACCGGGGAGCTGTTTTTT.

This clonotype was counted many times. This chain connects TRBV9 to TRBJ2-1; 10 bases match TRBD2. Germline V gives CDR1 SGDLS, CDR2 YYNGEE. This CDR3 has 18 amino acids. The junction had 14 bases not matched to a gene; V was cut back by 4 bases and J by 4 bases. CDR3 loop: CASSNPYRTSGNYNEQFF. CDR3 DNA sequence: TGTGCCAGCAGCAACCCGTATAGGACTAGCGGAAATTACAATGAGCAGTTCTTC.

This clonotype rates as medium-sized. V and J are TRBV4-3 and TRBJ2-7; 7 positions agree with TRBD2. Germline trimming cut 1 base from V and 3 bases from J; bases unmatched to any gene: 9. The CDR3 length is 16 residues. Germline V gene sequence: CDR1 LGHNA, CDR2 YSLEER. The CDR3 coding sequence is TGCGCCAGCAGCCAAGCCCGTGGCGGGAGTAACTACGAGCAGTACTTC. Translation: CASSQARGGSNYEQYF.